The following is a TCR beta chain sequence with its context. Its target is unknown. This sample is part of a study of vaccination and CD4 T cells after COVID-19. Study-level findings and limits: A relatively small number of convalescent patients were studied, and no early post-infection timepoints were included. For convalescent patients, 304 of the 307 vaccine-specific clones analyzed were classified as spike mono-reactive.

The Oncomine TCR Beta short-read assay generated sequence data from the DNA of cultured CD4+ T cells. TCRdb re-analysed the PCR reads in MiXCR, keeping a single row per CDR3 protein. This table has about 15,000 distinct CDR3 sequences, about three fifths appearing once. Treatment meaning: roughly nine-day PBMC culture with coronavirus spike peptide pools or control peptides (ViraFEST assay). Positive tests by PCR, dated March to December 2020, predated US Alpha, Beta and Delta variants. The authors isolated CD4+ T cells by negative selection after around 10 days of culture. The material sequenced was CD4+ T cells from blood, cultured in vitro. The TCR comes from a human donor who had recovered from COVID-19.

The CDR3 bases are TGTGCCAGCAGTTACTCAAGGGGGGGCTATGGCTACACCTTC. It yields the protein CASSYSRGGYGYTF. This chain connects TRBV6-5 to TRBJ1-2; perhaps TRBD1 as D (6 bases). Trimming stripped 0 bases from V and 4 bases from J, with 9 bases between. Looked up from germline, CDR1 is MNHEY and CDR2 is SVGAGI. This CDR3 comprises 14 residues.